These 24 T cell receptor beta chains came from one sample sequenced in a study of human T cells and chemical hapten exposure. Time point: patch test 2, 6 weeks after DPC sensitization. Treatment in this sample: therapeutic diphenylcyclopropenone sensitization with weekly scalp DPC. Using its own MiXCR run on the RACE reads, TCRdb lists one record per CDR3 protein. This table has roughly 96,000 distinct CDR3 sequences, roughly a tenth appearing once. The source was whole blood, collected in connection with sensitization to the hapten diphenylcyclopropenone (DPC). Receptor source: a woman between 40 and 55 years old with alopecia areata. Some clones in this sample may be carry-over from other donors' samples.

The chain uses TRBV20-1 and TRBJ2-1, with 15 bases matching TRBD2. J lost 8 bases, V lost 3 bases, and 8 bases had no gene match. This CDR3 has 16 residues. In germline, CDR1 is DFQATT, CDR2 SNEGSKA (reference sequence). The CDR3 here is CSARGTSGRLPYEQFF. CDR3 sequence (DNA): TGCAGTGCTAGGGGGACTAGCGGGAGGTTACCGTATGAGCAGTTCTTC.

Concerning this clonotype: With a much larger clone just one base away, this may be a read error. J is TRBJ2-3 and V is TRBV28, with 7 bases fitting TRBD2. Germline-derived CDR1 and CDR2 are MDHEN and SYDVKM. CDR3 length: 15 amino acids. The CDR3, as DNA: TGTGCTGGAGGGGCTAGCGGAACTGGCACAGATACGCAGTATTTT. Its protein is CAGGASGTGTDTQYF.

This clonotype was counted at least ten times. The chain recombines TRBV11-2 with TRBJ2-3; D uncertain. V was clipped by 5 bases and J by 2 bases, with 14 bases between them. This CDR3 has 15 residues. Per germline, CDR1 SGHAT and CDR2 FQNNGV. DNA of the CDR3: TGTGCCAGCAGCCCCATTGACATTTTCACAGATACGCAGTATTTT. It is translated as CASSPIDIFTDTQYF. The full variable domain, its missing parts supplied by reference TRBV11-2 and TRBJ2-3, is EAGVAQSPRYKIIEKRQSVAFWCNPISGHATLYWYQQILGQGPKLLIQFQNNGVVDDSQLPKDRFSAERLKGVDSTLKIQPAKLEDSAVYLCASSPIDIFTDTQYFGPGTRLTVL.

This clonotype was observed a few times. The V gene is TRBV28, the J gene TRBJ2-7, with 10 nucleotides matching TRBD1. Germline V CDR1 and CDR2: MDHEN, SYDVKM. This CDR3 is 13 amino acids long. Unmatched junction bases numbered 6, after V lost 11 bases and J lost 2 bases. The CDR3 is CASQGTGAYEQYF. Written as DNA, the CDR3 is TGTGCCTCCCAAGGGACAGGGGCCTACGAGCAGTACTTC.

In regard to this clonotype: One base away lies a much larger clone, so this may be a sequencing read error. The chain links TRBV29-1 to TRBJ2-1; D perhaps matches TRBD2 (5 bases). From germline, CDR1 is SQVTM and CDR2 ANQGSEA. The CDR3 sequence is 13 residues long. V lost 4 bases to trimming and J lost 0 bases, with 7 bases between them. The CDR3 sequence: CSVAGSSYNEQFF. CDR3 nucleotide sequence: TGCAGCGTTGCTGGGAGCTCCTACAATGAGCAGTTCTTC.

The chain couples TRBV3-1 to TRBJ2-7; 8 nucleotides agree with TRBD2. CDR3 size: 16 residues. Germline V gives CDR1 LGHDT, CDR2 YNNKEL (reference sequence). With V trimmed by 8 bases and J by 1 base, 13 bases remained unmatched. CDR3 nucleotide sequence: TGTGCCAGCGCACTAGCGGAGGGTCTCTCTTCCTACGAGCAGTACTTC. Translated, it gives CASALAEGLSSYEQYF.

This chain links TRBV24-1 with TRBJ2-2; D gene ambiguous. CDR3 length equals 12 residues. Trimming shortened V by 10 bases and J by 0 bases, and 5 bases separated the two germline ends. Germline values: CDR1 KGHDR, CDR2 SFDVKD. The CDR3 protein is CATYPNTGELFF. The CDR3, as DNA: TGTGCCACATACCCGAACACCGGGGAGCTGTTTTTT.

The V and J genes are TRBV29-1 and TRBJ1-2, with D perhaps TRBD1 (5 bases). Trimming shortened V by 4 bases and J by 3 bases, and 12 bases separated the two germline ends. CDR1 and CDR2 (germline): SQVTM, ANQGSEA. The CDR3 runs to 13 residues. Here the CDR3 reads CSVGGRAYYGYTF. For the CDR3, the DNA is TGCAGCGTTGGAGGCAGGGCATACTATGGCTACACCTTC.

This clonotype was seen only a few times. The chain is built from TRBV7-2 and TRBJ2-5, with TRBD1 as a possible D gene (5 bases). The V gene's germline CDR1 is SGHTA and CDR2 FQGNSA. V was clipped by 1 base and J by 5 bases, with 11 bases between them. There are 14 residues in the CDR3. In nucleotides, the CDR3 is TGTGCCAGCAGCTTAGACCTGGGGCTGGAGACCCAGTACTTC. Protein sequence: CASSLDLGLETQYF.

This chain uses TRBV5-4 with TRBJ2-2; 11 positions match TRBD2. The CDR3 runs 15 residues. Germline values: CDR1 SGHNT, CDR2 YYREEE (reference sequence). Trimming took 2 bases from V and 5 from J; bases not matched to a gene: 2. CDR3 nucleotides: TGTGCCAGCAGCTTTTGGACTAGCGGGACCGGGGAGCTGTTTTTT. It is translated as CASSFWTSGTGELFF.

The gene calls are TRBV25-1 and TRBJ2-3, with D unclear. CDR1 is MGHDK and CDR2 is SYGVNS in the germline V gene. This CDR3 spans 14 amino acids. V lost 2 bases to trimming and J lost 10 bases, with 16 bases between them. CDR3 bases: TGTGCCAGCAGTGAAATTCGGTTCCCTGAGTCGCAGTATTTT. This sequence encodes CASSEIRFPESQYF.

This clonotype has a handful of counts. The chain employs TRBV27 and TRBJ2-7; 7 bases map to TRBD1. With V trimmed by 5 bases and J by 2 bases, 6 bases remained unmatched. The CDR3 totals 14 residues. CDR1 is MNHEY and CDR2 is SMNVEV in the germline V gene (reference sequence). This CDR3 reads CASSAGTATYEQYF. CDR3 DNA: TGTGCCAGCAGTGCCGGGACAGCCACCTACGAGCAGTACTTC.

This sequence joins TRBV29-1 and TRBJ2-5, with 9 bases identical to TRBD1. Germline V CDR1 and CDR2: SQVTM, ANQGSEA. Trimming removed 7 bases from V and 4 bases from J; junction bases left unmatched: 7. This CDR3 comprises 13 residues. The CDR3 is CSGFGQGLETQYF. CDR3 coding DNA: TGCAGCGGTTTCGGACAGGGGTTAGAGACCCAGTACTTC.

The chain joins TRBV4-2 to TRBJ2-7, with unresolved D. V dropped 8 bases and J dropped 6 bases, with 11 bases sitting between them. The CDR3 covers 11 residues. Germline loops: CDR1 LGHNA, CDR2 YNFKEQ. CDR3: CASGSFGEQYF. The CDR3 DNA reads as TGTGCCAGCGGTTCGTTTGGCGAGCAGTACTTC.

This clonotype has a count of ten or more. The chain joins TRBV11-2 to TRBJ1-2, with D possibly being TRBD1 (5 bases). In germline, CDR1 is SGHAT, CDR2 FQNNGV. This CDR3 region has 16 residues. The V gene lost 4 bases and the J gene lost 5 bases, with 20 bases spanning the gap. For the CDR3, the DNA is TGTGCCAGCAGCTCAATCAGGGTTGGGGCGCGATATGGCTACACCTTC. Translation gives CASSSIRVGARYGYTF.

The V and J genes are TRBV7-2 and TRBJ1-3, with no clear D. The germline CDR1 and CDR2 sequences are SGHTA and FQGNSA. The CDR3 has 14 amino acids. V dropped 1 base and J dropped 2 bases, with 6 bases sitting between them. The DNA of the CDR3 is TGTGCCAGCAGCTTAGTCGCCGCTGGAAACACCATATATTTT. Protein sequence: CASSLVAAGNTIYF. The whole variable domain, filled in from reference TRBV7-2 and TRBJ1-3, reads GAGVSQSPSNKVTEKGKDVELRCDPISGHTALYWYRQSLGQGLEFLIYFQGNSAPDKSGLPSDRFSAERTGGSVSTLTIQRTQQEDSAVYLCASSLVAAGNTIYFGEGSWLTVV.

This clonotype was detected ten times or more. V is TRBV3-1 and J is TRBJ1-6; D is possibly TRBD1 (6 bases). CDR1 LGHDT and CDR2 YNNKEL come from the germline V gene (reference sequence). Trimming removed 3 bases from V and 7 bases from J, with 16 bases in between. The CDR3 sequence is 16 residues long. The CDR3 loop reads CASSHGLGGQNSPLHF. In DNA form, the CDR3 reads TGTGCCAGCAGCCATGGCCTAGGGGGACAAAATTCACCCCTCCACTTT. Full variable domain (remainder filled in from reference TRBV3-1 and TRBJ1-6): DTAVSQTPKYLVTQMGNDKSIKCEQNLGHDTMYWYKQDSKKFLKIMFSYNNKELIINETVPNRFSPKSPDKAHLNLHINSLELGDSAVYFCASSHGLGGQNSPLHFGNGTRLTVT.

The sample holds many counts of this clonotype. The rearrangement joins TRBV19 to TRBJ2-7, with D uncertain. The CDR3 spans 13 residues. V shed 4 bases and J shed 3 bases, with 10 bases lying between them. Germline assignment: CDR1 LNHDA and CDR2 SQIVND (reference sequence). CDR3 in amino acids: CASSTAANYEQYF. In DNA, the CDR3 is TGTGCCAGTAGTACCGCGGCTAACTACGAGCAGTACTTC. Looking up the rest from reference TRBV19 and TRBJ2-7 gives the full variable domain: DGGITQSPKYLFRKEGQNVTLSCEQNLNHDAMYWYRQDPGQGLRLIYYSQIVNDFQKGDIAEGYSVSREKKESFPLTVTSAQKNPTAFYLCASSTAANYEQYFGPGTRLTVT.

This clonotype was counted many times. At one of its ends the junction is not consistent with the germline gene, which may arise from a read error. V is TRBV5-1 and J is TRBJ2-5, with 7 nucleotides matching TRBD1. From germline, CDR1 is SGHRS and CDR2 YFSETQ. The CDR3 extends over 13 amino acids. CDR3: CASSLGQQETQYF. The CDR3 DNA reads TGTGCCAGCAGCTTGGGACAGCAAGAGACCCAGTACTTC.

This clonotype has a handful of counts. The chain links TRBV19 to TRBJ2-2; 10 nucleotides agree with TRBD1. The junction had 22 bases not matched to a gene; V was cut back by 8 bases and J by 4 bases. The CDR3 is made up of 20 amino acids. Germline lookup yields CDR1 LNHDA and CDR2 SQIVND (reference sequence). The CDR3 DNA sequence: TGTGCCAGTCGAATCCGCCCGGGACAGGGGTTCCCTGGGGGCACCGGGGAGCTGTTTTTT. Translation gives CASRIRPGQGFPGGTGELFF.

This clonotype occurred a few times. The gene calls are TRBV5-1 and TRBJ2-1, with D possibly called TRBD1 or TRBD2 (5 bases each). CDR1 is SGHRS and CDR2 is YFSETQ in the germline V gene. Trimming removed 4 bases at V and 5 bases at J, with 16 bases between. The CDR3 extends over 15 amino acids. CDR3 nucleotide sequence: TGCGCCAGCAGCCCGGTAGTGAGGGGAGACAATGAGCAGTTCTTC. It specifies CASSPVVRGDNEQFF.

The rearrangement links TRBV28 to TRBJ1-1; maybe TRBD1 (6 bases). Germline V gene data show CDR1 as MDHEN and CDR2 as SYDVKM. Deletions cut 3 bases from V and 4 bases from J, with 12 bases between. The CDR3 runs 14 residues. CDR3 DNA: TGTGCCAGCAGTTTCCCAGGGGTGAGCACTGAAGCTTTCTTT. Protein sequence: CASSFPGVSTEAFF.

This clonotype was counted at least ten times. The CDR3 DNA reads TGTGCCAGCAGTCCGGGACTTTACAATGAGCAGTTCTTC. It translates to CASSPGLYNEQFF. The chain links TRBV6-2 or TRBV6-3 to TRBJ2-1; tentative D call: TRBD2 (6 bases). The CDR3 extends over 13 amino acids. V shed 5 bases and J shed 4 bases, with 9 bases lying between them. CDR1 is MNHEY and CDR2 is SVGEGT in the germline V gene.

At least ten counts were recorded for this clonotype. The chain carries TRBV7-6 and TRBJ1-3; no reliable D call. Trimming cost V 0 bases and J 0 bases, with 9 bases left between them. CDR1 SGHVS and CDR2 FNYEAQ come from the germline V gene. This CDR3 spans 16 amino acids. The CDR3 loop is CASSLAPWSSGNTIYF. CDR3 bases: TGTGCCAGCAGCTTAGCCCCTTGGAGCTCTGGAAACACCATATATTTT. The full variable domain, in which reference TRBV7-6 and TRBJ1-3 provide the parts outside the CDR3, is GAGVSQSPRYKVTKRGQDVALRCDPISGHVSLYWYRQALGQGPEFLTYFNYEAQQDKSGLPNDRFSAERPEGSISTLTIQRTEQRDSAMYRCASSLAPWSSGNTIYFGEGSWLTVV.